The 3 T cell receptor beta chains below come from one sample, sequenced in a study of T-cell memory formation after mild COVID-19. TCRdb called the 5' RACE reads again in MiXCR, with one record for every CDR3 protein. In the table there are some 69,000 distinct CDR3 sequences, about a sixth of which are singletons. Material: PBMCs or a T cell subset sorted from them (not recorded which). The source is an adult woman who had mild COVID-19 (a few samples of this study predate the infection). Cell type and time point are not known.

CDR3 DNA sequence: TGCAGTGCTAGAGAGGTGGTAGCGGGGGGGCCTGTAGATACGCAGTATTTT. As protein: CSAREVVAGGPVDTQYF. J is TRBJ2-3 and V is TRBV20-1; 11 positions match TRBD2. This CDR3 is built from 17 residues. The junction had 10 bases not matched to a gene; V was cut back by 0 bases and J by 5 bases. Germline CDR1 reads DFQATT; CDR2 reads SNEGSKA (reference sequence).

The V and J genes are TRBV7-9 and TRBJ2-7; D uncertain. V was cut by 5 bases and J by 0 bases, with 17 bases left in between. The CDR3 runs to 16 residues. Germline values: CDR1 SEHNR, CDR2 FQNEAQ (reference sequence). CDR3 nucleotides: TGTGCCAGCAGCCCCCCTTCTGGGCGAAACTCCTACGAGCAGTACTTC. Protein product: CASSPPSGRNSYEQYF.

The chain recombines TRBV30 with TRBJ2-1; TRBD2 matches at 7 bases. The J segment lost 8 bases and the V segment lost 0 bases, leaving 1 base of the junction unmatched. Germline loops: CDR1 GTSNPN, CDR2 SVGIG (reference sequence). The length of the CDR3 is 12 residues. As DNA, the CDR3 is TGTGCCTGGAGTGTAAGCGGGGATGAGCAGTTCTTC. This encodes CAWSVSGDEQFF.